This T cell receptor (beta chain) was sequenced in a study of T cell responses to AZD1222 COVID-19 vaccine. Study-wide results and caveats: Among the donors, most were white British and more were female, and clonal diversity was possibly underestimated.

This CDR3 is 13 amino acids long. With 2 bases clipped from V and 5 bases from J, the junction kept 5 bases outside the gene matches. Germline-derived CDR1 and CDR2 are GTSNPN and SVGIG (reference sequence). Points on this clone: The antigen is undetermined.

The assay was immunoSEQ multiplex PCR, and TCRdb's table has in-frame clones only and misses some. Altogether 150,000 to 200,000 clones are present, approximately 95% being singletons, with the ten largest covering about 3.9%. The specimen comprised peripheral blood, sampled on day 0 of AZD1222 vaccination. The gene calls are TRBV30 and TRBJ1-1, with TRBD1 matching 7 bases. This receptor was obtained from an adult in good health. The CDR3 loop is CAWSRQGGTEAFF. CDR3 sequence (DNA): TGTGCCTGGAGTAGACAGGGCGGAACTGAAGCTTTCTTT.